This is a list of T cell receptor beta chains from one sample in a study of blood T cell repertoires in COVID-19. The repertoire was sequenced with immunoSEQ multiplex PCR; TCRdb's copy has only in-frame clones and lacks some. The sample lists some 150,000 clones, about 82% occurring once. The sample comprised peripheral blood. These receptors were obtained from a man aged 50 to 59 with acute or convalescent COVID-19. Each CDR3 is given with its conserved first and last residue. Fields, in order: D gene, J gene, V gene, CDR3 length, clone size, CDR3 protein, CDR3 DNA. The D gene is left open where the match is weak. Where a row states a size, it is once, few, many or the class of an expanded clone; other rows omit it.

D gene: -
J gene: TRBJ2-1
V gene: TRBV11-3
CDR3 length: 13
clone size: -
CDR3 protein: CASSLGQRNEQFF
CDR3 DNA: TGTGCCAGCAGCTTAGGACAGAGAAATGAGCAGTTCTTC

D gene: -
J gene: TRBJ2-7
V gene: TRBV3-1/TRBV3-2
CDR3 length: 13
clone size: -
CDR3 protein: CASSQGTVYEQYF
CDR3 DNA: TGTGCCAGCAGCCAAGGGACAGTCTACGAGCAGTACTTC

D gene: -
J gene: TRBJ2-7
V gene: TRBV6-1
CDR3 length: 13
clone size: -
CDR3 protein: CASSEPPAYEQYF
CDR3 DNA: TGTGCCAGCAGTGAACCCCCAGCCTACGAGCAGTACTTC

D gene: TRBD1
J gene: TRBJ1-1
V gene: TRBV5-1
CDR3 length: 13
clone size: -
CDR3 protein: CASSLTGGTEAFF
CDR3 DNA: TGCGCCAGCAGCTTGACAGGGGGCACTGAAGCTTTCTTT

D gene: -
J gene: TRBJ1-4
V gene: TRBV12-3/TRBV12-4
CDR3 length: 11
clone size: once
CDR3 protein: CASSPGLGLFF
CDR3 DNA: TGTGCCAGCAGTCCGGGTCTAGGACTGTTTTTT

D gene: TRBD2
J gene: TRBJ2-7
V gene: TRBV30
CDR3 length: 11
clone size: few
CDR3 protein: CAWSVWEGQYF
CDR3 DNA: TGTGCCTGGAGTGTATGGGAGGGGCAGTACTTC

D gene: -
J gene: TRBJ1-5
V gene: TRBV30
CDR3 length: 13
clone size: -
CDR3 protein: CAWRGGNNQPQHF
CDR3 DNA: TGTGCCTGGAGAGGCGGAAACAATCAGCCCCAGCATTTT

D gene: -
J gene: TRBJ1-3
V gene: TRBV11-2
CDR3 length: 15
clone size: once
CDR3 protein: CASSSTGASGNTIYF
CDR3 DNA: TGTGCCAGCAGCTCAACAGGTGCCTCTGGAAACACCATATATTTT

D gene: TRBD2
J gene: TRBJ2-2
V gene: TRBV7-8
CDR3 length: 16
clone size: few
CDR3 protein: CASRLSGGAVTGELFF
CDR3 DNA: TGTGCCAGCAGATTAAGCGGGGGGGCCGTAACCGGGGAGCTGTTTTTT

D gene: TRBD1
J gene: TRBJ1-1
V gene: TRBV10-3
CDR3 length: 14
clone size: -
CDR3 protein: CAISEPDRGTEAFF
CDR3 DNA: TGTGCCATCAGTGAACCAGACAGGGGCACTGAAGCTTTCTTT

D gene: -
J gene: TRBJ1-2
V gene: TRBV6-8
CDR3 length: 13
clone size: -
CDR3 protein: CAPRGGGLSGYTF
CDR3 DNA: TGTGCCCCCAGGGGCGGTGGGTTGTCGGGCTACACCTTC

D gene: TRBD1
J gene: TRBJ2-1
V gene: TRBV11-2
CDR3 length: 15
clone size: -
CDR3 protein: CASSSRGFMYNEQFF
CDR3 DNA: TGTGCCAGCAGCTCCAGGGGGTTTATGTACAATGAGCAGTTCTTC

D gene: -
J gene: TRBJ1-4
V gene: TRBV5-4
CDR3 length: 16
clone size: -
CDR3 protein: CASSPNQGQVREKLFF
CDR3 DNA: TGTGCCAGCAGCCCTAACCAGGGACAAGTGAGAGAAAAACTGTTTTTT

D gene: -
J gene: TRBJ2-7
V gene: TRBV5-1
CDR3 length: 13
clone size: -
CDR3 protein: CASSLVQGYEQYF
CDR3 DNA: TGCGCCAGCAGCTTGGTGCAGGGCTACGAGCAGTACTTC

D gene: -
J gene: TRBJ1-5
V gene: TRBV9
CDR3 length: 14
clone size: -
CDR3 protein: CASRSSGSNQPQHF
CDR3 DNA: TGTGCCAGCAGGTCGTCAGGGAGCAATCAGCCCCAGCATTTT

D gene: TRBD1
J gene: TRBJ1-5
V gene: TRBV12-5
CDR3 length: 18
clone size: -
CDR3 protein: CASGLPTANRGRRQPQHF
CDR3 DNA: TGTGCTAGTGGTTTGCCCACCGCCAACAGGGGTCGGAGACAGCCCCAGCATTTT

D gene: TRBD1
J gene: TRBJ1-1
V gene: TRBV5-1
CDR3 length: 14
clone size: -
CDR3 protein: CASSSGQVGGEAFF
CDR3 DNA: TGCGCCAGCAGCTCGGGACAGGTTGGAGGTGAAGCTTTCTTT

D gene: -
J gene: TRBJ1-5
V gene: TRBV5-1
CDR3 length: 15
clone size: -
CDR3 protein: CASSLGQNSNQPQHF
CDR3 DNA: TGCGCCAGCAGCTTGGGGCAGAATAGCAATCAGCCCCAGCATTTT

D gene: TRBD1
J gene: TRBJ2-7
V gene: TRBV19
CDR3 length: 14
clone size: -
CDR3 protein: CASSIVGQGPQQYF
CDR3 DNA: TGTGCCAGTAGTATAGTGGGACAGGGGCCTCAGCAGTACTTC

D gene: -
J gene: TRBJ1-2
V gene: TRBV19
CDR3 length: 12
clone size: -
CDR3 protein: CASRVPRGGYTF
CDR3 DNA: TGTGCCAGTAGAGTCCCCCGCGGTGGCTACACCTTC

D gene: -
J gene: TRBJ2-1
V gene: TRBV2
CDR3 length: 15
clone size: few
CDR3 protein: CASSGTLGGRDEQFF
CDR3 DNA: TGTGCCAGCAGTGGGACCCTCGGGGGAAGGGATGAGCAGTTCTTC

D gene: TRBD1
J gene: TRBJ2-7
V gene: TRBV5-1
CDR3 length: 17
clone size: -
CDR3 protein: CASSLARAGQGAYEQYF
CDR3 DNA: TGCGCCAGCAGCTTGGCCAGGGCGGGACAGGGGGCCTACGAGCAGTACTTC

D gene: TRBD1
J gene: TRBJ1-2
V gene: TRBV27
CDR3 length: 17
clone size: -
CDR3 protein: CASSPWTGGIPNYGYTF
CDR3 DNA: TGTGCCAGCAGTCCGTGGACAGGGGGCATTCCTAACTATGGCTACACCTTC

D gene: TRBD1
J gene: TRBJ2-7
V gene: TRBV6-5
CDR3 length: 14
clone size: -
CDR3 protein: CASSYSQGVYEQYF
CDR3 DNA: TGTGCCAGCAGTTACTCGCAGGGGGTTTACGAGCAGTACTTC

D gene: TRBD1
J gene: TRBJ1-4
V gene: TRBV6-1
CDR3 length: 15
clone size: once
CDR3 protein: CASRTTGGAYEKLFF
CDR3 DNA: TGTGCCAGCAGAACAACAGGGGGCGCGTATGAAAAACTGTTTTTT

D gene: -
J gene: TRBJ2-5
V gene: TRBV5-1
CDR3 length: 13
clone size: -
CDR3 protein: CASSLGSQETQYF
CDR3 DNA: TGCGCCAGCAGCTTGGGCAGCCAAGAGACCCAGTACTTC

D gene: TRBD2
J gene: TRBJ2-4
V gene: TRBV7-3
CDR3 length: 19
clone size: -
CDR3 protein: CASSLIYGVAGTSGGIQYF
CDR3 DNA: TGTGCCAGCAGCTTAATTTACGGAGTGGCCGGGACTAGCGGGGGCATTCAGTACTTC

D gene: -
J gene: TRBJ1-6
V gene: TRBV4-1
CDR3 length: 13
clone size: -
CDR3 protein: CASSPPGPSPLHF
CDR3 DNA: TGCGCCAGCAGCCCCCCAGGTCCCTCACCCCTCCACTTT

D gene: TRBD1
J gene: TRBJ2-3
V gene: TRBV20-1
CDR3 length: 16
clone size: -
CDR3 protein: CSASGRRQGPTDTQYF
CDR3 DNA: TGCAGTGCTAGTGGCCGCCGACAGGGCCCCACAGATACGCAGTATTTT

D gene: -
J gene: TRBJ2-7
V gene: TRBV4-2
CDR3 length: 13
clone size: few
CDR3 protein: CASSQGQNYEQYF
CDR3 DNA: TGTGCCAGCAGCCAAGGGCAGAATTACGAGCAGTACTTC

D gene: TRBD1
J gene: TRBJ1-5
V gene: TRBV30
CDR3 length: 16
clone size: -
CDR3 protein: CAWSVGAGGPNQPQHF
CDR3 DNA: TGTGCCTGGAGTGTGGGGGCAGGGGGTCCCAATCAGCCCCAGCATTTT

D gene: -
J gene: TRBJ1-5
V gene: TRBV20-1
CDR3 length: 14
clone size: -
CDR3 protein: CSASVLGINQPQHF
CDR3 DNA: TGCAGTGCTAGTGTCCTAGGAATCAATCAGCCCCAGCATTTT